This TCR beta chain was sequenced during a study of persistence of HIV-infected CD4 T cells. About the study: Multiple blood draws of up to roughly 180 mL, except a couple of donors with single leukapheresis. Findings and limits, study-wide: Degenerate expanded CDR3beta sequences were enriched among CMV- and Gag-responding cells.

Stimulation used 9 to 10 ug/mL lysate from CMV-infected fibroblasts. CD40L-negative CD69-negative CD45RO-high memory CD4+ T cells were sorted as populations depleted of antigen-responding cells. Donors had CD4+ T cell counts above 400 cells/uL and were CMV-seropositive. Stimulated PBMCs had first been depleted of CD8+ T cells. The immunoSEQ assay was version 4, run in survey mode. Assay used: immunoSEQ multiplex PCR; TCRdb lists only in-frame clones, some missing. The table records 25,000 to 35,000 clones, around 82% of them present only once. In regard to this clone: The target antigen is unknown.

The CDR3 spans 14 residues. V was clipped by 5 bases and J by 7 bases; unmatched bases: 3. Looked up from germline, CDR1 is LGHNA and CDR2 is YNFKEQ. The sequence was obtained from an adult man with HIV who was CMV-seropositive. Sequenced material: CD4+ T cells sorted from PBMCs after roughly 20-hour stimulation, taken from a patient who received antiretroviral therapy. The gene calls are TRBV4-2 and TRBJ1-4; TRBD1 matches at 11 bases. CDR3 coding DNA: TGTGCCAGCAGCGGACAGGGGGCGCGTGAAAAACTGTTTTTT. Translation: CASSGQGAREKLFF.